The clone carrying this TCR beta chain was counted once. CDR1 and CDR2 (germline): MGHRA, YSYEKL. Trimming shortened V by 1 base and J by 7 bases, and 8 bases separated the two germline ends. The length of the CDR3 is 13 residues. The source of the sample is a study of blood T cell repertoires in COVID-19. Overall study: T cells, B-cell-depleted T cells, or PBMCs supplied cDNA or gDNA.

Original handling: Reference gene primer amplification yielded estimated nucleated cell counts. Repertoires were generated with immunoSEQ multiplex PCR, while TCRdb's copy carries only in-frame clones and drops some. V and J calls and clone size are as listed in that table; D and trimming were resolved from the DNA. This sample has about 170,000 clones, with approximately 86% found just once. Sequenced material: peripheral blood. J is TRBJ2-1 and V is TRBV4-1; D uncertain. This receptor was taken from an elderly woman with active or convalescent COVID-19. CDR3 sequence reads: CASSQVSFNEQFF. The CDR3 DNA reads as TGCGCCAGCAGCCAAGTTAGTTTTAATGAGCAGTTCTTC.